The TCR beta chain under discussion was sequenced for a study of shared clonotypes between healthy human individuals. A remark on this clone: Its antigen is unidentified.

Study findings and constraints: Shared across a few donors were around 5% of the naive CD4 clonotypes. Naive subsets tended to show greater estimated richness than memory subsets.

Germline-derived CDR1 and CDR2 are GTSNPN and SVGIG (reference sequence). The V gene end was trimmed by 4 bases and the J gene end by 4 bases; junction bases not matched to a gene: 6. The CDR3 totals 14 residues. Splitting of CD4+ cells produced CD45RA+ naive and CD45RA-negative memory subsets. Using immunoSEQ multiplex PCR, the repertoire was profiled, and TCRdb retains in-frame clones only, with some absent. Of approximately 940,000 clones in the sample, 60% to 85% were seen once. Sample: memory CD4+ T cells sorted from blood. The sample's subset: CD45RA-negative fraction. The TCR was taken from a man aged 18 to 29 in good health. The rearrangement joins TRBV30 to TRBJ1-1; 10 bases agree with TRBD1. This CDR3 is CAWTKRQGATEAFF. The CDR3 DNA reads as TGTGCCTGGACTAAAAGACAGGGGGCCACTGAAGCTTTCTTT.